These 23 T cell receptor beta chains were all obtained from the same sample, sequenced in a study of T cell repertoires in cytomegalovirus infection. TCRdb redid the calling of the reads with MiXCR, one entry per CDR3 protein. Counted here are roughly 640,000 distinct CDR3 sequences, roughly 26% occurring once; the ten biggest clones make up 8%. What was sequenced was CD8+ T cells from PBMCs. The receptors derive from a human donor in good health (CMV status not recorded). Some clones in this sample may be carry-over from other donors' samples.

V gene TRBV29-1 combines with J gene TRBJ2-7; D unresolved. Trimming took off 2 bases at V and 5 bases at J, with 16 bases between the two ends. In germline, CDR1 is SQVTM, CDR2 ANQGSEA. This CDR3 contains 14 residues. CDR3 nucleotide sequence: TGCAGCGTTGAAAGAGGTGGGCTCTTGAACGAGCAGTACGTC. It translates to CSVERGGLLNEQYV.

Only a few counts were recorded for this clonotype. The chain has TRBV6-5 and TRBJ2-6; D gene uncertain. The length of the CDR3 is 15 residues. Per the germline V gene, CDR1 is MNHEY and CDR2 is SVGAGI. V was trimmed by 2 bases and J by 4 bases, leaving 9 bases between them. The CDR3 spells CASSYTGPGANVLTF. CDR3 in DNA: TGTGCCAGCAGTTACACGGGCCCCGGGGCCAACGTCCTGACTTTC.

The chain joins TRBV27 to TRBJ2-3; TRBD1 matches at 9 bases. The germline V gene encodes CDR1 MNHEY and CDR2 SMNVEV (reference sequence). This CDR3 spans 13 amino acids. V trimming: 5 bases; J trimming: 5 bases; junction bases outside the gene matches: 2. The CDR3 reads CASSRQGVDTQYF. The CDR3 DNA sequence: TGTGCCAGCAGTAGACAGGGGGTAGATACGCAGTATTTT.

Many counts were recorded for this clonotype. The chain recombines TRBV7-2 with TRBJ1-1; unclear D gene. The CDR3 covers 13 residues. Germline lookup yields CDR1 SGHTA and CDR2 FQGNSA. V was trimmed by 1 base and J by 5 bases, leaving 8 bases between them. As DNA, the CDR3 is TGTGCCAGCAGCTTAGGGTCGCGGACTGAAGCTTTCTTT. Its protein product is CASSLGSRTEAFF.

The V gene is TRBV4-1, the J gene TRBJ2-1; 9 bases map to TRBD2. The V gene's germline CDR1 is MGHRA and CDR2 YSYEKL. The CDR3 runs 16 residues. V dropped 0 bases and J dropped 8; count of bases not matched to a gene: 8. The DNA of the CDR3 is TGCGCCAGCAGCCAAGACCCTAGCGGGGTTATGGATGAGCAGTTCTTC. Translating it yields CASSQDPSGVMDEQFF.

V gene TRBV13 combines with J gene TRBJ2-1; D is perhaps TRBD2 (6 bases). V dropped 1 base and J dropped 6 bases, with 10 bases sitting between them. Germline V CDR1 and CDR2: PRHDT, FYEKMQ (reference sequence). The CDR3 has 14 amino acids. CDR3 coding DNA: TGTGCCAGCAGCTTAGAAATAGCGGCCAATGAGCAGTTCTTC. Translating it yields CASSLEIAANEQFF.

This clonotype was counted only a few times. The chain is built from TRBV28 and TRBJ1-3, with 7 bases aligning to TRBD1. The trim removed 4 bases at V and 2 bases at J, leaving 5 bases unmatched. Germline V gene sequence: CDR1 MDHEN, CDR2 SYDVKM. This CDR3 comprises 15 residues. DNA for the CDR3: TGTGCCAGCAGTTCGACAGGGTACCCTGGAAACACCATATATTTT. Translating it yields CASSSTGYPGNTIYF.

This chain's CDR3 is CASSLALGLRKVSDTQYF. The CDR3 region has the DNA TGTGCCAGCAGTTTAGCGCTGGGACTCCGAAAAGTGTCGGATACGCAGTATTTT. The gene calls are TRBV12-3 or TRBV12-4 and TRBJ2-3; weak D call: TRBD2 (6 bases). The CDR3 consists of 18 residues. With 0 bases removed from V and 6 bases from J, the gap between germline ends came to 22 bases.

The chain joins TRBV2 to TRBJ1-2; 7 bases fit TRBD1. The germline gives CDR1 SNHLY, CDR2 FYNNEI. Trimming removed 5 bases from V and 14 bases from J; junction bases left unmatched: 5. The CDR3 is made up of 10 amino acids. CDR3 sequence (DNA): TGTGCCAGCAGTAGGGGGACAGCGACCTTC. This codes for CASSRGTATF.

The chain combines TRBV25-1 with TRBJ1-2; D may be TRBD1 (5 bases). V was shortened by 2 bases and J by 4 bases, with 8 bases between the two germline ends. The V gene's germline CDR1 is MGHDK and CDR2 SYGVNS. The CDR3 is made up of 13 amino acids. CDR3 amino acids: CASSEQGGYGYTF. The CDR3 DNA follows: TGTGCCAGCAGTGAACAGGGAGGCTATGGCTACACCTTC.

V gene TRBV6-2 or TRBV6-3 combines with J gene TRBJ1-1; TRBD1 matches at 11 bases. CDR1 and CDR2 from the germline V gene are MNHEY and SVGEGT. The CDR3 consists of 15 residues. Trimming cost V 8 bases and J 5 bases; bases outside gene matches: 10. The CDR3 DNA is TGTGCCAGCGGAACCGGGACAGGGGGAGGAACTGAAGCTTTCTTT. Translating gives CASGTGTGGGTEAFF.

Only a few counts were recorded for this clonotype. This may stem from a read error, because a much larger clone lies one nucleotide away. The chain uses TRBV7-6 and TRBJ1-2; no definite D call. The V gene's germline CDR1 is SGHVS and CDR2 FNYEAQ. Trimming shortened V by 2 bases and J by 4 bases, and 2 bases separated the two germline ends. The CDR3 has 11 residues. For the CDR3, the DNA is TGTGCCAGCAGCTTACGCTATGGCTACACCTTC. Its protein product is CASSLRYGYTF. The variable domain in full, with the rest retrieved from reference TRBV7-6 and TRBJ1-2, is GAGVSQSPRYKVTKRGQDVALRCDPISGHVSLYWYRQALGQGPEFLTYFNYEAQQDKSGLPNDRFSAERPEGSISTLTIQRTEQRDSAMYRCASSLRYGYTFGSGTRLTVV.

This clonotype was counted only a few times. V usage is TRBV20-1 and J usage is TRBJ1-5, with 8 bases that match TRBD1. With 6 bases clipped from V and 2 bases from J, the junction kept 6 bases outside the gene matches. The germline gives CDR1 DFQATT, CDR2 SNEGSKA (reference sequence). The CDR3 is 14 residues long. CDR3 loop: CSARQGIRNQPQHF. CDR3 coding DNA: TGCAGTGCAAGACAGGGGATCCGCAATCAGCCCCAGCATTTT.

V gene TRBV20-1 combines with J gene TRBJ1-1; a weak D match, TRBD1 (6 bases). This CDR3 is 15 amino acids long. The V end was cut by 1 base, the J end by 4 bases, with 16 bases between. Looked up from germline, CDR1 is DFQATT and CDR2 is SNEGSKA (reference sequence). CDR3 coding DNA: TGCAGTGCTAGAGTTGAGAACAGGGTCCTCACTGAAGCTTTCTTT. Its protein is CSARVENRVLTEAFF.

This chain uses TRBV2 with TRBJ1-1; unclear D gene. CDR3 length: 14 amino acids. Trimming removed 1 base from V and 3 bases from J, with 9 bases in between. Germline V gene data show CDR1 as SNHLY and CDR2 as FYNNEI. For the CDR3, the DNA is TGTGCCAGCAGTGAAGACTTCAGCCACACTGAAGCTTTCTTT. This gives the protein CASSEDFSHTEAFF.

The chain combines TRBV7-9 with TRBJ2-5, with 10 nucleotides matching TRBD1. Germline CDR1 and CDR2: SEHNR and FQNEAQ (reference sequence). The CDR3 totals 15 residues. V gave up 7 bases and J gave up 4 bases; unmatched junction bases: 9. CDR3 region: CASKPPGQGRETQYF. DNA for the CDR3: TGTGCCAGCAAACCGCCGGGACAGGGGAGAGAGACCCAGTACTTC. Full variable domain (missing parts from reference TRBV7-9 and TRBJ2-5): DTGVSQNPRHKITKRGQNVTFRCDPISEHNRLYWYRQTLGQGPEFLTYFQNEAQLEKSRLLSDRFSAERPKGSFSTLEIQRTEQGDSAMYLCASKPPGQGRETQYFGPGTRLLVL.

This clonotype has a handful of counts. The gene calls are TRBV2 and TRBJ2-6; the D is unclear. The germline V and J ends were trimmed by 7 bases and 0 bases, with 13 bases remaining between them. Germline V gene lookup returns CDR1 SNHLY and CDR2 FYNNEI. This CDR3 contains 16 residues. The CDR3 is CASTGLTPSGANVLTF. The CDR3 bases are TGTGCCAGCACTGGCCTGACTCCCTCTGGGGCCAACGTCCTGACTTTC.

This clonotype was detected only once. The chain uses TRBV28 and TRBJ1-1, with D perhaps TRBD1 (6 bases). This CDR3 is 14 amino acids long. V lost 1 base to trimming and J lost 11 bases, with 17 bases between them. In germline, CDR1 is MDHEN, CDR2 SYDVKM. CDR3 in amino acids: CASSLFRGGDRAFF. For the CDR3, the DNA is TGTGCCAGCAGTTTATTCCGGGGGGGCGACAGGGCTTTCTTT.

In its sample, this clonotype was seen a few times. The chain combines TRBV6-5 with TRBJ1-4; possibly TRBD1 for D (5 bases). Germline CDR1 and CDR2: MNHEY and SVGAGI. The CDR3 is 12 residues long. V was trimmed by 2 bases and J by 12 bases, leaving 10 bases between them. The CDR3: CASSYPRGELFF. The CDR3 DNA reads as TGTGCCAGCAGTTACCCGCGGGGCGAACTGTTTTTT.

V usage is TRBV5-1 and J usage is TRBJ1-2; 12 nucleotides match TRBD1. Germline lookup yields CDR1 SGHRS and CDR2 YFSETQ. The V segment lost 0 bases and the J segment 4 bases; nucleotides outside the gene matches: 7. This CDR3 spans 17 amino acids. The CDR3 sequence: CASSLDSSGQGAYGYTF. CDR3 coding DNA: TGCGCCAGCAGCTTGGATTCCTCGGGACAGGGGGCCTATGGCTACACCTTC.

This clonotype has at least ten counts. V usage is TRBV6-5 and J usage is TRBJ1-4; D unresolved. This CDR3 region has 12 residues. The V gene's germline CDR1 is MNHEY and CDR2 SVGAGI. Trimming removed 0 bases at V and 10 bases at J, with 6 bases between. CDR3 sequence: CASSYSKGKLFF. CDR3 bases: TGTGCCAGCAGTTACTCGAAAGGAAAACTGTTTTTT.

This clonotype was found many times. The J gene is TRBJ2-4, the V gene TRBV25-1, with D uncertain. CDR1 is MGHDK and CDR2 is SYGVNS in the germline V gene. V was clipped by 10 bases and J by 6 bases, with 10 bases between them. The CDR3 consists of 11 residues. CDR3 loop: CATLGTNIQYF. CDR3 DNA: TGTGCCACCTTAGGCACAAACATTCAGTACTTC.

In its sample, this clonotype was seen many times. J is TRBJ1-2 and V is TRBV28; 8 bases are shared with TRBD1. V shed 6 bases and J 2 bases; nucleotides not matched to a gene: 11. CDR1 is MDHEN, CDR2 SYDVKM, per germline. This CDR3 has 16 amino acids. CDR3 nucleotide sequence: TGTGCCAGCAGCCGTCCGCGACAGGGGTTAAACTATGGCTACACCTTC. This gives the protein CASSRPRQGLNYGYTF.